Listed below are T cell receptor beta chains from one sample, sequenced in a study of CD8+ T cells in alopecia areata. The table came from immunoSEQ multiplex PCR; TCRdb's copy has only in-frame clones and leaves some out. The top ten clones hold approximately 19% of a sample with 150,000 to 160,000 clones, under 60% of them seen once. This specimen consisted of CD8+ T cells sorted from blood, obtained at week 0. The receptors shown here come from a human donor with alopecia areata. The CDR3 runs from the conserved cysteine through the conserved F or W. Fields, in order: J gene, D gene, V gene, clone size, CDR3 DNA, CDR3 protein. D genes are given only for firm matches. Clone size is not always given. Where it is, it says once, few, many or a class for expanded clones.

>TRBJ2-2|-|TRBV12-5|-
TGTGCTAGTGGTTTGCCTAGCAAGGCCGGGGAGCTGTTTTTT
CASGLPSKAGELFF
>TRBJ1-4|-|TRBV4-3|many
TGCGCCAGCAGCCAAGATGGGCAGGCAACTAATGAAAAACTGTTTTTT
CASSQDGQATNEKLFF
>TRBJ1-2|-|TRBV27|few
TGTGCCAGCAGTGACAGAAATGGCTACACCTTC
CASSDRNGYTF
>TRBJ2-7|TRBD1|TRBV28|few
TGTGCCAGCAGTTTACTGGACAGGGGCCGGTTGGAGCAGTACTTC
CASSLLDRGRLEQYF
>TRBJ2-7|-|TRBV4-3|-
TGCGCCAGCAGCCAAGGGCGAACAGGCCCGATCTACGAGCAGTACTTC
CASSQGRTGPIYEQYF
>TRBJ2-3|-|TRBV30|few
TGTGCCTGGAAGAGGGGCCGCGATACGCAGTATTTT
CAWKRGRDTQYF
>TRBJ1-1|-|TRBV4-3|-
TGCGCCAGCAGCCCGCTCTTGGACACTGAAGCTTTCTTT
CASSPLLDTEAFF
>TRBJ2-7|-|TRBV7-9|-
TGTGCCAGCAGCTTAGGATCTGCCTACGAGCAGTACTTC
CASSLGSAYEQYF
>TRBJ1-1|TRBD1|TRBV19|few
TGTGCCAGCAACAGGGGTAGTACTGAAGCTTTCTTT
CASNRGSTEAFF
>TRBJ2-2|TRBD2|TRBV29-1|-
TGCAGCGTGGCGGGCTTAGCGGGGCACCCCACCGGGGAGCTGTTTTTT
CSVAGLAGHPTGELFF
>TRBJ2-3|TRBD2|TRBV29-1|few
TGCAGCGCTAGCGGGACTAGCGTTTACGCAGATACGCAGTATTTT
CSASGTSVYADTQYF
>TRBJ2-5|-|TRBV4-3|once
TGCGCCAGCAGCCAAGGGCCCCCGTCAGCTACGAGGGGGGCCCAGTACTTC
CASSQGPPSATRGAQYF
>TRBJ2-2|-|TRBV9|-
TGTGCCAGCAGCGTAGAGGGGTCGAACACCGGGGAGCTGTTTTTT
CASSVEGSNTGELFF
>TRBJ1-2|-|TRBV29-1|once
TGCAGCGTTGCCCCCACAGGCGTCTATGGCTACACCTTC
CSVAPTGVYGYTF
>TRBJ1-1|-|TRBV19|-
TGTGCCAGTAAAGTGGGTTCCGGGGGAACTGAAGCTTTCTTT
CASKVGSGGTEAFF
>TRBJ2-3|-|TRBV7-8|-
TGTGCCAGCAGCAGCCAGGCCGGCACAGATACGCAGTATTTT
CASSSQAGTDTQYF
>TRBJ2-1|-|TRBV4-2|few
TGTGCCAGCAGCCAAGAGACCCAAAGCGGGGAGCAGTTCTTC
CASSQETQSGEQFF
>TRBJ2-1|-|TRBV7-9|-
TGTGCCAGCAGCTTTAACAGGGGCGGGGTCCCTAATGAGCAGTTCTTC
CASSFNRGGVPNEQFF
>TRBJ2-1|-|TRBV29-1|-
TGCAGCGTTGGCTCAGGGGGGGCGGACAATGAGCAGTTCTTC
CSVGSGGADNEQFF
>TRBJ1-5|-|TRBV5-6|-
TGTGCCAGCAGCCCGCGGACAGGCAATCAGCCCCAGCATTTT
CASSPRTGNQPQHF
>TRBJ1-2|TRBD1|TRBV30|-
TGTGCCTGGACTGCCGGGACAGGGGATGGCTACACCTTC
CAWTAGTGDGYTF
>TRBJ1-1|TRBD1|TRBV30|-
TGTGCCTGGAGTCCAAGACAGGGGGCTGAAGCTTTCTTT
CAWSPRQGAEAFF
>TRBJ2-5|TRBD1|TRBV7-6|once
TGTGCCAGCAGCTTCCCGAAGACAGGGGGCCAAGAGACCCAGTACTTC
CASSFPKTGGQETQYF
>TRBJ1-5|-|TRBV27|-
TGTGCCAGCAGAGAATCCCAGGGGAATCAGCCCCAGCATTTT
CASRESQGNQPQHF
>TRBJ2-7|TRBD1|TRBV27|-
TGTGCCAGCAGCCTGGGACAGGGCTCCTACGAGCAGTACTTC
CASSLGQGSYEQYF
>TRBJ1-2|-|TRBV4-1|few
TGCGCCAGCAGCCAACCAGGGCTTATCGTGGGCTACACCTTC
CASSQPGLIVGYTF
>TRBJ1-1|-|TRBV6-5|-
TGTGCCAGCAATCAACCGGGACTAGAAGCTTTCTTT
CASNQPGLEAFF
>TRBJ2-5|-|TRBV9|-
TGTGCCAGCAGCGTAGGCGGGTTCCATACGATCCAAGAGACCCAGTACTTC
CASSVGGFHTIQETQYF
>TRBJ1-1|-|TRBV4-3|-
TGCGCCAGCAGCCAAGAAGAAGAGGGGGTGAACACTGAAGCTTTCTTT
CASSQEEEGVNTEAFF
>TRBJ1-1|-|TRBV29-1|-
TGCAGCGTTGAAGCGGGCGGACCTGAAGCTTTCTTT
CSVEAGGPEAFF
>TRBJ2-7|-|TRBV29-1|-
TGCAGCGTTGTTGTTAAAGTATACGAGCAGTACTTC
CSVVVKVYEQYF
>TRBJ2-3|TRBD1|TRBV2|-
TGTGCCAGCAGGGCCGACAGGGGGCTCACAGATACGCAGTATTTT
CASRADRGLTDTQYF
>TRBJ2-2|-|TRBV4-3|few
TGCGCCAGCAGCGGACGTACTGCCGGGGAGCTGTTTTTT
CASSGRTAGELFF
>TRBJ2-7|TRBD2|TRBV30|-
TGTGCCTGGAGTGTACATACGAGCGGGGGCGACGAGCAGTACTTC
CAWSVHTSGGDEQYF
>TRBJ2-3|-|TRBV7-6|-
TGTGCCAGCAGCTTAGCGGGGGGCACAGATACGCAGTATTTT
CASSLAGGTDTQYF